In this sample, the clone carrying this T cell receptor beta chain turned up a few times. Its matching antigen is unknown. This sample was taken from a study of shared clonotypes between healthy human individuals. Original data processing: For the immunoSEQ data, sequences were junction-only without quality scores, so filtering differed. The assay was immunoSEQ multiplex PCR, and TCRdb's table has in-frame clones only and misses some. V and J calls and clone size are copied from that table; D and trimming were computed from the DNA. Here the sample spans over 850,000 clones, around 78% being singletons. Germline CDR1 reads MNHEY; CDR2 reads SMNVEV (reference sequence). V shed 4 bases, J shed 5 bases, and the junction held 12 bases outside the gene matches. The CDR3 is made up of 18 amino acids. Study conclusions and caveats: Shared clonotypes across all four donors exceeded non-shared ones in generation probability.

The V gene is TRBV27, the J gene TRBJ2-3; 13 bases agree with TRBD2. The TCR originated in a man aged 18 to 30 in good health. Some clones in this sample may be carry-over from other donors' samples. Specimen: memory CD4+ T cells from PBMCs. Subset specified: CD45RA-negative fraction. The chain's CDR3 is CASSSPRGTSGNRDTQYF. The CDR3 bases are TGTGCCAGCAGTTCCCCCCGAGGGACTAGCGGGAACCGAGATACGCAGTATTTT.